Listed here are 21 T cell receptor beta chains from one sample, sequenced in a study of cytomegalovirus exposure and HLA in healthy donors. The PCR had 60 Vbeta and 13 Jbeta primers. TCRdb's copy holds only in-frame clones and misses some; the assay was immunoSEQ multiplex PCR. The sample totals approximately 40,000 clones. Sequencing input: PBMCs. The receptor set was obtained from a human donor in good health.

J is TRBJ2-3 and V is TRBV9; 8 bases line up with TRBD1. Germline CDR1 and CDR2: SGDLS and YYNGEE. J gave up 6 bases and V 2 bases, and 8 bases lay outside the gene matches. The CDR3 spans 15 residues. As DNA, the CDR3 is TGTGCCAGCAGCGTCGGACAGGGTAATATGGATACGCAGTATTTT. Amino acids: CASSVGQGNMDTQYF.

This chain connects TRBV7-9 to TRBJ1-2; 8 bases align to TRBD1. Germline V CDR1 and CDR2: SEHNR, FQNEAQ (reference sequence). With 6 bases clipped from V and 8 bases from J, the junction kept 17 bases outside the gene matches. CDR3 length: 16 amino acids. CDR3 nucleotides: TGTGCCAGCAGTCCCTCCGGACAGGGCTTCGTTGGCGGCTACACCTTC. It yields the protein CASSPSGQGFVGGYTF.

The chain is built from TRBV23-1 and TRBJ1-6; TRBD1 agrees at 7 bases. TRBV23-1 is classed as an ORF, of uncertain function. The CDR3 loop spans 20 amino acids. V trimming: 3 bases; J trimming: 8 bases; junction bases outside the gene matches: 22. Here the CDR3 DNA reads TGCGCCAGCAGTCAGAAACTGCCGGGCGTGCGACAGGGTAGGGATTCACCCCTCCACTTT. Translation gives CASSQKLPGVRQGRDSPLHF.

The rearrangement uses TRBV5-4 and TRBJ1-1; possible D gene TRBD1, 5 bases. Germline CDR1 and CDR2: SGHNT and YYREEE (reference sequence). V lost 5 bases, J lost 5 bases, and 10 bases lay in between. This CDR3 is 12 amino acids long. The CDR3 DNA reads TGTGCCAGCAGTCCCGGGACTACTGAAGCTTTCTTT. Protein: CASSPGTTEAFF.

The chain couples TRBV18 to TRBJ1-2, with D hard to call. The CDR3 sequence is 13 residues long. V gave up 5 bases and J gave up 2 bases, with 9 bases separating them. Germline CDR1 reads KGHSH; CDR2 reads LQKENI. The CDR3, as DNA: TGTGCCAGCTCAGTCCGGGAGAACTATGGCTACACCTTC. Amino acids: CASSVRENYGYTF.

The chain carries TRBV6-1 and TRBJ1-6; 7 bases align to TRBD1. Trimming removed 4 bases from V and 14 bases from J; junction bases left unmatched: 14. This CDR3 is built from 15 residues. Germline values: CDR1 MNHNS, CDR2 SASEGT. Here the CDR3 DNA reads TGTGCCAGCAGTGGCCCCGACAGGGCCCTGAGATCCCTCCACTTT. Amino acids: CASSGPDRALRSLHF.

This chain joins TRBV19 and TRBJ2-1; perhaps TRBD1 as D (5 bases). The V gene lost 5 bases and the J gene lost 9 bases, with 23 bases spanning the gap. The germline V gene encodes CDR1 LNHDA and CDR2 SQIVND (reference sequence). The CDR3 loop spans 16 amino acids. The CDR3 spells CASSSGLGAEYGEQFF. CDR3 in DNA: TGTGCCAGTAGTTCCGGGTTAGGGGCTGAGTACGGTGAGCAGTTCTTC.

The chain carries TRBV6-5 and TRBJ1-1, with TRBD1 identical over 7 bases. The germline gives CDR1 MNHEY, CDR2 SVGAGI. Germline trimming cut 6 bases from V and 1 base from J; bases unmatched to any gene: 8. The CDR3 is 15 amino acids. The CDR3 nucleotides read TGTGCCAGCAGACCAGGGGGTTCGGGGAACACTGAAGCTTTCTTT. Amino acids: CASRPGGSGNTEAFF.

The gene calls are TRBV5-1 and TRBJ2-1, with TRBD2 matching over 10 bases. Looked up from germline, CDR1 is SGHRS and CDR2 is YFSETQ. This CDR3 has 15 amino acids. V shed 4 bases, J shed 9 bases, and the junction held 10 bases outside the gene matches. The CDR3, as DNA: TGCGCCAGCAGCGGAATAGCGGGGGGTAGGGTTGAGCAGTTCTTC. Protein sequence: CASSGIAGGRVEQFF.

The chain combines TRBV9 with TRBJ1-4, with 8 bases lining up with TRBD1. This CDR3 has 15 residues. With 3 bases clipped from V and 4 bases from J, the junction kept 5 bases outside the gene matches. CDR1 SGDLS and CDR2 YYNGEE come from the germline V gene. Here the CDR3 reads CASSAWTGNNEKLFF. DNA of the CDR3: TGTGCCAGCAGCGCCTGGACAGGGAATAATGAAAAACTGTTTTTT.

The rearrangement joins TRBV7-3 to TRBJ1-6, with 7 bases identical to TRBD1. Trimming took 3 bases from V and 12 from J; bases not matched to a gene: 5. Germline CDR1 is SGHTA and CDR2 is FQGTGA. This CDR3 region has 13 residues. For the CDR3, the DNA is TGTGCCAGCAGCTTTGGGACAGACGGACCCCTCCACTTT. Its protein is CASSFGTDGPLHF.

V and J are TRBV27 and TRBJ2-1; 11 nucleotides line up with TRBD2. The CDR3 runs to 15 residues. Losses at the gene ends were 5 bases for V and 10 bases for J; bases not matched to a gene: 10. The germline CDR1 and CDR2 sequences are MNHEY and SMNVEV (reference sequence). The DNA of the CDR3 is TGTGCCAGCAGTATCCATAGCGGGGGGGGTAACGAGCAGTTCTTC. Residues: CASSIHSGGGNEQFF.

DNA of the CDR3: TGTGCCAGCAGCCCCGAGGGTGGTCCCTACTATGGCTACACCTTC. Protein product: CASSPEGGPYYGYTF. V usage is TRBV4-2 and J usage is TRBJ1-2; D uncertain. CDR3 length: 15 residues. Germline loops: CDR1 LGHNA, CDR2 YNFKEQ. V was clipped by 4 bases and J by 3 bases, with 15 bases between them.

The chain links TRBV11-2 to TRBJ2-5; maybe TRBD1 (5 bases). V shed 1 base and J shed 5 bases, with 14 bases lying between them. The CDR3 has 15 amino acids. Looked up from germline, CDR1 is SGHAT and CDR2 is FQNNGV. CDR3 protein: CASSLGAGIGETQYF. Here the CDR3 DNA reads TGTGCCAGCAGCTTAGGGGCAGGGATTGGTGAGACCCAGTACTTC.

The rearrangement uses TRBV9 and TRBJ1-4; no clear D gene. V shed 0 bases and J shed 5 bases, with 11 bases lying between them. Germline V gene lookup returns CDR1 SGDLS and CDR2 YYNGEE. This CDR3 region has 15 residues. In nucleotides, the CDR3 is TGTGCCAGCAGCGTAGAGGGAGGGCTGAATGAAAAACTGTTTTTT. This sequence encodes CASSVEGGLNEKLFF.

The V and J genes are TRBV18 and TRBJ1-3, with D unclear. Germline CDR1 KGHSH, CDR2 LQKENI. V was pared by 2 bases and J by 0 bases, with 5 bases between. CDR3 size: 14 residues. CDR3 nucleotide sequence: TGTGCCAGCTCACCAGAGAGCTCTGGAAACACCATATATTTT. It codes for CASSPESSGNTIYF.

This chain connects TRBV27 to TRBJ2-5; 10 positions agree with TRBD1. CDR1 is MNHEY and CDR2 is SMNVEV in the germline V gene (reference sequence). V dropped 4 bases and J dropped 4; count of bases not matched to a gene: 9. The CDR3 consists of 16 residues. Here the CDR3 DNA reads TGTGCCAGCAGTTCCCCGGACAGGGGGGCACGAGAGACCCAGTACTTC. This translates into CASSSPDRGARETQYF.

The chain links TRBV27 to TRBJ2-6; no definite D call. CDR3 length: 14 residues. V was cut by 6 bases and J by 4 bases, with 10 bases left in between. Germline assignment: CDR1 MNHEY and CDR2 SMNVEV (reference sequence). The CDR3 DNA reads as TGTGCCAGCAGCGCGACAACCGGGGCCAACGTCCTGACTTTC. Encoded protein: CASSATTGANVLTF. The variable domain in full, with the rest retrieved from reference TRBV27 and TRBJ2-6, is EAQVTQNPRYLITVTGKKLTVTCSQNMNHEYMSWYRQDPGLGLRQIYYSMNVEVTDKGDVPEGYKVSRKEKRNFPLILESPSPNQTSLYFCASSATTGANVLTFGAGSRLTVL.

The V call is TRBV6-1, the J call TRBJ1-1; 8 bases agree with TRBD1. Germline V CDR1 and CDR2: MNHNS, SASEGT. The CDR3 contains 15 residues. V gave up 0 bases and J gave up 4 bases; unmatched junction bases: 4. The CDR3 here is CASSEATGGITEAFF. The CDR3 nucleotides are TGTGCCAGCAGTGAAGCCACAGGGGGTATCACTGAAGCTTTCTTT.

The chain links TRBV7-3 to TRBJ2-2; D uncertain. The germline V gene encodes CDR1 SGHTA and CDR2 FQGTGA. The V end was cut by 4 bases, the J end by 4 bases, with 16 bases between. The CDR3 covers 16 residues. The CDR3 loop is CASSSGDRVGTGELFF. DNA of the CDR3: TGTGCCAGCAGCTCCGGAGACCGGGTTGGCACCGGGGAGCTGTTTTTT.

The rearrangement links TRBV18 to TRBJ2-2; 7 positions agree with TRBD2. This CDR3 has 16 amino acids. Trimming took 3 bases from V and 7 from J; bases not matched to a gene: 11. Germline assignment: CDR1 KGHSH and CDR2 LQKENI. The CDR3 is CASSPQRGGANGELFF. CDR3 bases: TGTGCCAGCTCACCCCAACGGGGAGGGGCGAACGGGGAGCTGTTTTTT.